One sample yielded the 30 T cell receptor beta chains listed below, sequenced in a study of shared clonotypes between healthy human individuals. This table comes from immunoSEQ multiplex PCR, and its TCRdb copy is limited to in-frame clones, with some not included. The table records 1.5 million to 2.5 million clones, roughly 95% of them present only once. Naive CD8 cells comprised CD45RO-negative, CCR7-positively selected cells, excluding terminally differentiated effector memory CD45RA+ cells. The specimen sequenced was naive CD8+ T cells sorted from blood. The receptors come from a man between 18 and 29 years old in good health.

This chain joins TRBV11-1 and TRBJ2-1; tentatively, D is TRBD2 (6 bases). The length of the CDR3 is 17 residues. From germline, CDR1 is SGHAT and CDR2 FQDESV (reference sequence). V was pared by 3 bases and J by 0 bases, with 15 bases between. CDR3 in amino acids: CASSFALAASSYNEQFF. For the CDR3, the DNA is TGTGCCAGCAGCTTTGCCTTAGCGGCGAGCTCCTACAATGAGCAGTTCTTC.

The V and J genes are TRBV7-6 and TRBJ1-5; D remains unclear. Per germline, CDR1 SGHVS and CDR2 FNYEAQ. This CDR3 is built from 16 residues. With 4 bases removed from V and 6 bases from J, the gap between germline ends came to 19 bases. CDR3 in DNA: TGTGCCAGCAGCTCGTCCCTCGCGCTGGGTGGTCAGCCCCAGCATTTT. It translates to CASSSSLALGGQPQHF.

The CDR3, as DNA: TGTGCCAGTACCTCCGAGGGTCCCCCTGAAGCTTTCTTT. Protein: CASTSEGPPEAFF. The V call is TRBV19, the J call TRBJ1-1; D gene unclear. From germline, CDR1 is LNHDA and CDR2 SQIVND (reference sequence). CDR3 length: 13 residues. V was cut by 7 bases and J by 6 bases, with 15 bases left in between.

The chain links TRBV27 to TRBJ1-2, with 8 bases that match TRBD1. Germline CDR1 MNHEY, CDR2 SMNVEV (reference sequence). This CDR3 is built from 14 residues. V was pared by 5 bases and J by 5 bases, with 7 bases of the junction left unmatched. The CDR3 loop is CASSNRTGWYGYTF. In nucleotides, the CDR3 is TGTGCCAGCAGTAACCGGACAGGGTGGTATGGCTACACCTTC.

CDR3 bases: TGTGCCAGCAGTTACGGCGGGGGGGCCGGGGAGACCCAGTACTTC. Its translation is CASSYGGGAGETQYF. The V call is TRBV6-5, the J call TRBJ2-5, with TRBD2 matching 9 bases. With V trimmed by 2 bases and J by 5 bases, 6 bases remained unmatched. The CDR3 extends over 15 amino acids. Germline CDR1 is MNHEY and CDR2 is SVGAGI.

This clone has just one count. The gene calls are TRBV4-1 and TRBJ1-4; tentative D call: TRBD1 (5 bases). Germline V lookup: CDR1 MGHRA, CDR2 YSYEKL. The CDR3 has 14 amino acids. The V gene lost 1 base and the J gene lost 4 bases, with 7 bases spanning the gap. The CDR3 reads CASSQGDFNEKLFF. The CDR3 DNA is TGCGCCAGCAGCCAAGGGGACTTTAATGAAAAACTGTTTTTT.

The chain combines TRBV27 with TRBJ2-4; 7 positions agree with TRBD1. The germline CDR1 and CDR2 sequences are MNHEY and SMNVEV (reference sequence). Trimming removed 5 bases from V and 0 bases from J; junction bases left unmatched: 10. The CDR3 is made up of 17 amino acids. The DNA for the CDR3 is TGTGCCAGCAGTGACTTAACAGGGGTCCTAGCCAAAAACATTCAGTACTTC. Translated: CASSDLTGVLAKNIQYF.

This rearrangement joins TRBV2 to TRBJ2-1, with D tentatively TRBD2 (5 bases). This CDR3 region has 13 residues. V was cut by 8 bases and J by 7 bases, with 15 bases left in between. Germline values: CDR1 SNHLY, CDR2 FYNNEI. CDR3 residues: CASYKTTSNEQFF. The CDR3 coding sequence is TGTGCCAGCTATAAGACCACTAGTAATGAGCAGTTCTTC.

The chain has TRBV30 and TRBJ2-1, with a tentative D call TRBD2 (6 bases). This CDR3 has 15 amino acids. V was trimmed by 7 bases and J by 0 bases, leaving 16 bases between them. From germline, CDR1 is GTSNPN and CDR2 SVGIG (reference sequence). The CDR3 region has the DNA TGTGCCTCCCGGGACTTTCGTAGCTCCTACAATGAGCAGTTCTTC. It yields the protein CASRDFRSSYNEQFF.

This chain links TRBV29-1 with TRBJ2-3, with D perhaps matching TRBD1 (5 bases). The CDR3 has 14 residues. Trimming pared 7 bases from V and 7 bases from J, leaving 21 bases between. The V gene's germline CDR1 is SQVTM and CDR2 ANQGSEA. Here the CDR3 DNA reads TGCAGCGCTCCCGGTGCAGGGCAGGAGAATACGCAGTATTTT. Translated, it gives CSAPGAGQENTQYF.

The chain joins TRBV5-1 to TRBJ2-7; 13 bases map to TRBD2. Germline trimming cut 0 bases from V and 0 bases from J; bases unmatched to any gene: 3. This CDR3 is 17 amino acids long. CDR1 is SGHRS and CDR2 is YFSETQ in the germline V gene. The CDR3 region has the DNA TGCGCCAGCAGCTTGGACGGACTAGCGGGAGCCTCCTACGAGCAGTACTTC. Residues: CASSLDGLAGASYEQYF.

The chain combines TRBV13 with TRBJ2-5; D gene unclear. Trimming took off 5 bases at V and 2 bases at J, with 9 bases between the two ends. CDR3 length equals 13 residues. Per the germline V gene, CDR1 is PRHDT and CDR2 is FYEKMQ (reference sequence). The CDR3 loop is CASSEDGQETQYF. For the CDR3, the DNA is TGTGCCAGCAGCGAGGACGGGCAAGAGACCCAGTACTTC.

The chain links TRBV10-1 to TRBJ2-2; D is possibly TRBD1 or TRBD2 (5 bases each). Germline V gene sequence: CDR1 WNHNN, CDR2 SYGVQD (reference sequence). The CDR3 has 16 amino acids. Trimming took off 8 bases at V and 1 base at J, with 17 bases between the two ends. The chain's CDR3 is CASGTGTEENTGELFF. The CDR3 coding sequence is TGCGCCAGCGGCACCGGGACGGAAGAGAACACCGGGGAGCTGTTTTTT.

The chain couples TRBV28 to TRBJ2-7; TRBD2 matches 10 bases. Germline values: CDR1 MDHEN, CDR2 SYDVKM. V lost 4 bases and J lost 4; bases outside the gene matches: 4. CDR3 length: 14 amino acids. The DNA of the CDR3 is TGTGCCAGCAGTTCGCTAGCGGGGGTTTACGAGCAGTACTTC. Translated: CASSSLAGVYEQYF.

The V call is TRBV11-2, the J call TRBJ2-1; 11 bases align to TRBD2. This CDR3 has 14 residues. CDR1 is SGHAT, CDR2 FQNNGV, per germline. Trimming at V came to 7 bases and at J to 4 bases, leaving 3 bases not matched to a gene. CDR3 region: CASKLAGEYNEQFF. In nucleotides, the CDR3 is TGTGCCAGCAAACTAGCGGGGGAATACAATGAGCAGTTCTTC.

The chain joins TRBV2 to TRBJ2-3; 11 positions match TRBD1. The CDR3 runs to 16 residues. Trimming took 4 bases from V and 4 from J; bases not matched to a gene: 7. CDR1 and CDR2 from the germline V gene are SNHLY and FYNNEI. CDR3 region: CASSAGQGVRADTQYF. CDR3 in DNA: TGTGCCAGCAGTGCGGGACAGGGGGTTAGGGCAGATACGCAGTATTTT.

The V call is TRBV7-9, the J call TRBJ1-2; 11 positions agree with TRBD1. The V gene end was trimmed by 4 bases and the J gene end by 6 bases; junction bases not matched to a gene: 4. Germline CDR1 is SEHNR and CDR2 is FQNEAQ (reference sequence). The length of the CDR3 is 14 residues. The CDR3 DNA reads TGTGCCAGCAGCTCAGAGGACAGGGGGCATGGCTACACCTTC. Protein sequence: CASSSEDRGHGYTF.

The chain employs TRBV2 and TRBJ1-4, with a weak D call TRBD1 (6 bases). The CDR3 runs 15 residues. V was clipped by 7 bases and J by 0 bases, with 12 bases between them. Per germline, CDR1 SNHLY and CDR2 FYNNEI. CDR3 sequence: CASTDSVATNEKLFF. The DNA of the CDR3 is TGTGCCAGCACGGACAGCGTCGCAACTAATGAAAAACTGTTTTTT.

V usage is TRBV19 and J usage is TRBJ2-7; D is unresolved. Germline V lookup: CDR1 LNHDA, CDR2 SQIVND (reference sequence). The CDR3 extends over 13 amino acids. The V and J ends lost 2 bases and 4 bases respectively, with 9 bases between them. The CDR3 is CASSISPLYEQYF. The DNA for the CDR3 is TGTGCCAGTAGTATATCCCCCCTGTACGAGCAGTACTTC.

With regard to this clone: This sample includes further DNA sequences coding for the same CDR3. The rearrangement links TRBV7-9 to TRBJ2-3; D is ambiguous. V was trimmed by 2 bases and J by 4 bases, leaving 7 bases between them. This CDR3 spans 13 amino acids. Germline values: CDR1 SEHNR, CDR2 FQNEAQ (reference sequence). The CDR3 sequence is CASSLSESDTQYF. CDR3 nucleotides: TGTGCCAGCAGCTTAAGCGAATCAGATACGCAGTATTTT. Filled out from reference TRBV7-9 and TRBJ2-3, the complete variable domain reads DTGVSQNPRHKITKRGQNVTFRCDPISEHNRLYWYRQTLGQGPEFLTYFQNEAQLEKSRLLSDRFSAERPKGSFSTLEIQRTEQGDSAMYLCASSLSESDTQYFGPGTRLTVL.

The chain uses TRBV30 and TRBJ2-3; D is undetermined. The germline V and J ends were trimmed by 4 bases and 2 bases, with 13 bases remaining between them. Germline lookup yields CDR1 GTSNPN and CDR2 SVGIG (reference sequence). This CDR3 contains 14 residues. CDR3 bases: TGTGCCTGGACCGGTCCCCTCTCCACAGATACGCAGTATTTT. Translation: CAWTGPLSTDTQYF.

This chain uses TRBV9 with TRBJ2-7; TRBD2 matches 10 bases. Germline assignment: CDR1 SGDLS and CDR2 YYNGEE. V lost 3 bases and J lost 4; bases outside the gene matches: 4. The CDR3 contains 14 residues. CDR3 sequence: CASSGSGGAYEQYF. The CDR3, as DNA: TGTGCCAGCAGCGGGAGCGGGGGGGCGTACGAGCAGTACTTC.

This sequence joins TRBV25-1 and TRBJ2-5, with TRBD2 as a possible D gene (6 bases). Germline V lookup: CDR1 MGHDK, CDR2 SYGVNS. Trimming removed 4 bases from V and 1 base from J, with 7 bases in between. CDR3 length: 13 residues. The CDR3 DNA is TGTGCCAGCAGTGTCGGGGGCCAAGAGACCCAGTACTTC. Amino acids: CASSVGGQETQYF.

The chain combines TRBV7-6 with TRBJ2-3; 9 bases are shared with TRBD2. The CDR3 loop spans 20 amino acids. Germline-derived CDR1 and CDR2 are SGHVS and FNYEAQ. The ends lost 1 base at V and 2 bases at J; junction bases unmatched: 16. CDR3 protein: CASSLESAGGHRSTTDTQYF. CDR3 DNA: TGTGCCAGCAGCTTAGAATCAGCGGGAGGACATCGTAGTACCACAGATACGCAGTATTTT. The full variable domain, completed using reference TRBV7-6 and TRBJ2-3, is GAGVSQSPRYKVTKRGQDVALRCDPISGHVSLYWYRQALGQGPEFLTYFNYEAQQDKSGLPNDRFSAERPEGSISTLTIQRTEQRDSAMYRCASSLESAGGHRSTTDTQYFGPGTRLTVL.

The rearrangement links TRBV13 to TRBJ1-3, with D tentatively TRBD1 (6 bases). V was shortened by 1 base and J by 4 bases, with 11 bases between the two germline ends. The CDR3 loop spans 15 amino acids. Germline CDR1 and CDR2: PRHDT and FYEKMQ (reference sequence). Here the CDR3 DNA reads TGTGCCAGCAGCTTAGCCATCGACAGGGGAAACACCATATATTTT. It translates to CASSLAIDRGNTIYF.

The rearrangement joins TRBV5-1 to TRBJ2-1; D not certain. V was shortened by 0 bases and J by 6 bases, with 7 bases between the two germline ends. Germline V gives CDR1 SGHRS, CDR2 YFSETQ. The CDR3 length is 13 residues. The CDR3 DNA is TGCGCCAGCAGCTTGGAGGACGGCAATGAGCAGTTCTTC. Translation gives CASSLEDGNEQFF.

The rearrangement joins TRBV11-2 to TRBJ1-1; 7 bases match TRBD1. V lost 2 bases and J lost 10; bases outside the gene matches: 7. This CDR3 has 13 amino acids. In germline, CDR1 is SGHAT, CDR2 FQNNGV. The CDR3 DNA reads as TGTGCCAGCAGCTTAAGTGTCCAGGGGGGAGCTTTCTTT. Translating gives CASSLSVQGGAFF.

This rearrangement joins TRBV9 to TRBJ2-7; D is unresolved. The CDR3 spans 14 residues. The V gene lost 4 bases and the J gene lost 0 bases, with 11 bases spanning the gap. The germline gives CDR1 SGDLS, CDR2 YYNGEE. This CDR3 reads CASSPGSSSYEQYF. In DNA, the CDR3 is TGTGCCAGCAGCCCCGGTTCTAGCTCCTACGAGCAGTACTTC.

The genes are TRBV14 and TRBJ1-1; D may be TRBD1 (5 bases). Germline CDR1 is SGHDN and CDR2 is FVKESK. Deletions cut 0 bases from V and 4 bases from J, with 18 bases between. The length of the CDR3 is 17 residues. CDR3 DNA sequence: TGTGCCAGCAGCCAAGATTCAGAGGGATGGGGGGGCACTGAAGCTTTCTTT. Translating it yields CASSQDSEGWGGTEAFF.

The chain couples TRBV5-6 to TRBJ2-3; 8 bases fit TRBD2. This CDR3 is built from 17 residues. Germline trimming cut 4 bases from V and 1 base from J; bases unmatched to any gene: 11. From germline, CDR1 is SGHDT and CDR2 YYEEEE. This chain's CDR3 is CASSVGRGGWGTDTQYF. As DNA, the CDR3 is TGTGCCAGCAGCGTTGGTCGGGGGGGCTGGGGCACAGATACGCAGTATTTT.